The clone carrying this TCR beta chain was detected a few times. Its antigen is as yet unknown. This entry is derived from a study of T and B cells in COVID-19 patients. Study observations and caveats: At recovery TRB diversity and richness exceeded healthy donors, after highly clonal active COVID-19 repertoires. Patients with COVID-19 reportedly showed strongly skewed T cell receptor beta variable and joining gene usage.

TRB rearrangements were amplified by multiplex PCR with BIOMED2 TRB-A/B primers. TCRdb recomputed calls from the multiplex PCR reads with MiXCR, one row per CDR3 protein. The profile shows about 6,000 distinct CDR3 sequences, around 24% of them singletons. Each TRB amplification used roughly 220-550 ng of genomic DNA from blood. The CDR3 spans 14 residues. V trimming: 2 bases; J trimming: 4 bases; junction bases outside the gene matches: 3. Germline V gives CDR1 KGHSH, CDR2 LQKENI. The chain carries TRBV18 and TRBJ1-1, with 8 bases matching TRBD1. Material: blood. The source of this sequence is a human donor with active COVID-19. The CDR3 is CASSPSDRGTEAFF. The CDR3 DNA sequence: TGTGCCAGCTCACCATCCGACAGGGGCACTGAAGCTTTCTTT.